The entry below describes one TCR beta chain. There are 19 residues in the CDR3. Germline-derived CDR1 and CDR2 are SGHTA and FQGTGA. The junction had 16 bases not matched to a gene; V was cut back by 4 bases and J by 0 bases. The sample originates from a study of blood T cell repertoires in COVID-19. TCRdb's copy holds only in-frame clones and misses some; the assay was immunoSEQ multiplex PCR. The table has approximately 260,000 clones, roughly 88% seen once; the top ten hold roughly 9.6%. The sample taken for sequencing was peripheral blood. The chain joins TRBV7-3 to TRBJ2-3; 7 bases align to TRBD2. This receptor was identified in a woman aged 65 to 85 with acute or convalescent COVID-19. The CDR3 coding sequence is TGTGCCAGCAGCTCCTTACCCTCATATAGCGGGCCCAGCACAGATACGCAGTATTTT. Amino acids: CASSSLPSYSGPSTDTQYF.